Following are 11 T cell receptor beta chains from one sample sequenced in a study of OX40 agonist ivuxolimab in advanced cancers. The method was immunoSEQ multiplex PCR; TCRdb's version includes in-frame clones alone and lacks a portion of them. The top ten hold around 2% of the sample, which has over 90,000 clones, under 90% seen once. This specimen was CD4+ or CD8+ T cells sorted from blood, taken in a trial of the OX40 agonist ivuxolimab. The receptors were gathered from an adult with an advanced solid tumor such as melanoma, head and neck, liver or kidney cancer.

This clone was picked up many times. The sample has other DNA sequences that encode this CDR3 too. The rearrangement links TRBV19 to TRBJ2-1; the D gene is possibly TRBD2 (6 bases). The CDR3 length is 13 residues. Trimming took 3 bases from V and 7 from J, leaving 10 bases between them. Per the germline V gene, CDR1 is LNHDA and CDR2 is SQIVND (reference sequence). The CDR3 reads CASSIVGSNEQFF. DNA of the CDR3: TGTGCCAGTAGTATTGTCGGGAGTAATGAGCAGTTCTTC.

The chain combines TRBV5-1 with TRBJ1-2; tentatively, D is TRBD1 (5 bases). The CDR3 length is 14 residues. V was shortened by 2 bases and J by 5 bases, with 13 bases between the two germline ends. Germline V gives CDR1 SGHRS, CDR2 YFSETQ. The chain's CDR3 is CASSFETANYGYTF. CDR3 DNA sequence: TGCGCCAGCAGCTTTGAGACAGCGAATTATGGCTACACCTTC.

The chain recombines TRBV4-1 with TRBJ2-1, with D perhaps TRBD2 (5 bases). CDR1 is MGHRA, CDR2 YSYEKL, per germline. V lost 2 bases and J 12 bases, leaving 11 bases between the germline ends. This CDR3 comprises 12 residues. CDR3: CASSQLRGVQFF. CDR3 nucleotide sequence: TGCGCCAGCAGCCAACTCCGGGGAGTGCAGTTCTTC.

A single count supports this clone. This rearrangement joins TRBV6-5 to TRBJ2-7; D is undetermined. Between the trimmed V and J ends, which lost 8 bases and 2 bases, there was a span of 7 bases. The CDR3 is 11 residues long. The V gene's germline CDR1 is MNHEY and CDR2 SVGAGI. The CDR3 region is CASGRTYEQYF. CDR3 nucleotides: TGTGCCAGCGGGCGGACCTACGAGCAGTACTTC.

CDR3 nucleotides: TGTGCCAGCAGCTTAGAAAGACAGAACCAAGAGACCCAGTACTTC. This gives the protein CASSLERQNQETQYF. V and J are TRBV7-9 and TRBJ2-5; TRBD1 is a possible D gene (5 bases). Trimming removed 1 base at V and 0 bases at J, with 9 bases between. The length of the CDR3 is 15 residues. Germline-derived CDR1 and CDR2 are SEHNR and FQNEAQ (reference sequence).

The chain employs TRBV2 and TRBJ2-3; 12 bases agree with TRBD2. The CDR3 spans 14 residues. Trimming cost V 7 bases and J 4 bases; bases outside gene matches: 3. Germline V gene data show CDR1 as SNHLY and CDR2 as FYNNEI. DNA for the CDR3: TGTGCCAGCAACCTAGCGGGAGGGCCAGATACGCAGTATTTT. Amino acid sequence: CASNLAGGPDTQYF. The variable domain in full, completed from reference TRBV2 and TRBJ2-3, reads EPEVTQTPSHQVTQMGQEVILRCVPISNHLYFYWYRQILGQKVEFLVSFYNNEISEKSEIFDDQFSVERPDGSNFTLKIRSTKLEDSAMYFCASNLAGGPDTQYFGPGTRLTVL.

This chain links TRBV6-5 with TRBJ2-2; unclear D gene. V was clipped by 2 bases and J by 5 bases, with 6 bases between them. CDR3 length equals 13 residues. Germline V CDR1 and CDR2: MNHEY, SVGAGI. CDR3 residues: CASSYGWTGELFF. CDR3 DNA: TGTGCCAGCAGTTACGGGTGGACCGGGGAGCTGTTTTTT.

This clone was found once. The rearrangement links TRBV29-1 to TRBJ2-7; D is undetermined. The CDR3 runs to 13 residues. CDR1 is SQVTM, CDR2 ANQGSEA, per germline. V lost 4 bases to trimming and J lost 5 bases, with 15 bases between them. CDR3 protein: CSVVSQASHEQYF. CDR3 nucleotide sequence: TGCAGCGTTGTTAGCCAAGCGAGCCACGAGCAGTACTTC.

This chain's CDR3 is CASSPLGDSWARSGEQFF. The CDR3 DNA reads as TGTGCCAGCAGCCCCCTGGGGGACAGTTGGGCTCGGTCGGGTGAGCAGTTCTTC. The chain has TRBV11-3 and TRBJ2-1; 7 bases are shared with TRBD1. J lost 9 bases, V lost 5 bases, and 22 bases had no gene match. The CDR3 runs to 18 residues. Germline CDR1 reads SGHNT; CDR2 reads YENEEA.

This clone was detected only once. This sequence joins TRBV10-3 and TRBJ1-5; TRBD1 agrees at 7 bases. Germline CDR1 reads ENHRY; CDR2 reads SYGVKD. J was trimmed by 4 bases and V by 10 bases; bases with no gene match: 13. This CDR3 spans 15 amino acids. For the CDR3, the DNA is TGTGCCACCCAACAGGGGACGATAGGGAATCAGCCCCAGCATTTT. It translates to CATQQGTIGNQPQHF.

The chain links TRBV25-1 to TRBJ1-3, with D perhaps TRBD1 (6 bases). Germline-derived CDR1 and CDR2 are MGHDK and SYGVNS. This CDR3 spans 15 amino acids. V shed 6 bases and J shed 0 bases, with 12 bases lying between them. CDR3 sequence reads: CASSDDRSSGNTIYF. CDR3 nucleotides: TGTGCCAGCAGCGATGACAGGTCCTCTGGAAACACCATATATTTT.